What follows is one TCR beta chain and its context. Its antigen is not known. The source of the sample is a study of post-analysis software for immune sequencing data. Unique molecular identifiers were carried by the TCR beta cDNA libraries. Each sample of about 0.95 to 10 million input T cells yielded about 500,000 cDNA molecules, so each molecule approximated one T cell. MiXCR, run by TCRdb on the PCR reads, gives a single entry per CDR3 protein. The repertoire consists of some 370,000 distinct CDR3 sequences, with around 37% occurring once and the leading ten covering about an eighth. Study conclusions and caveats: In patients, TRBV5-6, TRBV5-1 and TRBV20-1 belonged to roughly 5 TRBV segments found more frequently than in controls. Strong co-clustering by F measure was seen for same-batch samples.

With 6 bases clipped from V and 4 bases from J, the junction kept 6 bases outside the gene matches. The CDR3 runs 15 residues. This clonotype was sampled from a girl aged 10-17 years with multiple sclerosis. The sequencing sample was made of blood. The chain has TRBV12-3 or TRBV12-4 and TRBJ2-5; TRBD2 matches 12 bases. The CDR3 spells CASSLRLAGVETQYF. The DNA for the CDR3 is TGTGCCAGCAGCCTCCGACTAGCGGGGGTAGAGACCCAGTACTTC.